A single sample gave rise to the 17 T cell receptor beta chains below, sequenced in a study of blood T cell repertoires in COVID-19. Assay: immunoSEQ multiplex PCR; the TCRdb copy retains only in-frame clones and omits some. The sample contains around 190,000 clones, roughly nine tenths of which appear only once. Material for sequencing was peripheral blood. The source is an older man with active or convalescent COVID-19.

The chain combines TRBV18 with TRBJ2-6; 8 nucleotides align to TRBD1. The V gene end was trimmed by 3 bases and the J gene end by 0 bases; junction bases not matched to a gene: 4. The CDR3 contains 17 residues. The germline V gene has CDR1 KGHSH and CDR2 LQKENI. The CDR3 DNA sequence: TGTGCCAGCTCACCTGGGACAGGACCCTCTGGGGCCAACGTCCTGACTTTC. Protein sequence: CASSPGTGPSGANVLTF. The full variable domain, its missing parts supplied by reference TRBV18 and TRBJ2-6, is NAGVMQNPRHLVRRRGQEARLRCSPMKGHSHVYWYRQLPEEGLKFMVYLQKENIIDESGMPKERFSAEFPKEGPSILRIQQVVRGDSAAYFCASSPGTGPSGANVLTFGAGSRLTVL.

The V call is TRBV18, the J call TRBJ1-2; 7 bases align to TRBD1. The germline gives CDR1 KGHSH, CDR2 LQKENI. V lost 2 bases, J lost 5 bases, and 2 bases stayed unmatched. The CDR3 is 13 amino acids. The CDR3 spells CASSPSGQYGYTF. In nucleotides, the CDR3 is TGTGCCAGCTCACCATCGGGACAGTATGGCTACACCTTC.

The gene calls are TRBV28 and TRBJ1-1, with a possible D match to TRBD1 (5 bases). CDR3 length: 12 amino acids. Trimming cost V 6 bases and J 5 bases, with 10 bases left between them. Germline V gene lookup returns CDR1 MDHEN and CDR2 SYDVKM. In DNA form, the CDR3 reads TGTGCCAGCAGGGGGCTGGGGACTGAAGCTTTCTTT. Protein: CASRGLGTEAFF.

The count of this clone is one. The chain carries TRBV19 and TRBJ2-7; D may be TRBD2 (6 bases). Germline V lookup: CDR1 LNHDA, CDR2 SQIVND (reference sequence). The CDR3 has 16 residues. Trimming cost V 1 base and J 4 bases, with 17 bases left between them. The DNA of the CDR3 is TGTGCCAGTAGTATAGCCTTGGGGGGACCACAGTACGAGCAGTACTTC. Its protein product is CASSIALGGPQYEQYF.

The gene calls are TRBV12-5 and TRBJ1-2; 9 bases align to TRBD1. CDR1 is LGHNT and CDR2 is FRNRAP in the germline V gene. V gave up 7 bases and J gave up 5 bases; unmatched junction bases: 8. The CDR3 totals 14 residues. Here the CDR3 reads CASAVDRGTYGYTF. The DNA of the CDR3 is TGTGCTAGTGCCGTAGACAGGGGGACATATGGCTACACCTTC.

This clone was seen more than once but under ten times. The gene calls are TRBV5-1 and TRBJ2-7; the match to TRBD1 covers 10 bases. Germline assignment: CDR1 SGHRS and CDR2 YFSETQ. This CDR3 has 16 amino acids. J gave up 6 bases and V 4 bases, and 13 bases lay outside the gene matches. CDR3 loop: CASSPEDRGWGGEQYF. CDR3 coding DNA: TGCGCCAGCAGCCCCGAGGACAGGGGGTGGGGTGGCGAGCAGTACTTC.

This sequence joins TRBV7-2 and TRBJ1-2; D is ambiguous. V was shortened by 1 base and J by 7 bases, with 16 bases between the two germline ends. Germline V CDR1 and CDR2: SGHTA, FQGNSA. CDR3 length: 15 residues. The CDR3 nucleotides are TGTGCCAGCAGCTTAGAAGGACCCCGACGGGGTGGCTACACCTTC. Residues: CASSLEGPRRGGYTF.

The rearrangement links TRBV18 to TRBJ1-1, with TRBD1 matching over 7 bases. The CDR3 totals 15 residues. The germline V gene encodes CDR1 KGHSH and CDR2 LQKENI. With 5 bases clipped from V and 0 bases from J, the junction kept 6 bases outside the gene matches. This chain's CDR3 is CASSRGQEMNTEAFF. The CDR3 DNA is TGTGCCAGCTCAAGGGGGCAAGAGATGAACACTGAAGCTTTCTTT. Variable domain in full (rest from reference TRBV18 and TRBJ1-1): NAGVMQNPRHLVRRRGQEARLRCSPMKGHSHVYWYRQLPEEGLKFMVYLQKENIIDESGMPKERFSAEFPKEGPSILRIQQVVRGDSAAYFCASSRGQEMNTEAFFGQGTRLTVV.

V usage is TRBV9 and J usage is TRBJ2-6; tentatively, D is TRBD2 (5 bases). Looked up from germline, CDR1 is SGDLS and CDR2 is YYNGEE. Between the trimmed V and J ends, which lost 4 bases and 1 base, there was a span of 12 bases. The CDR3 runs 16 residues. In nucleotides, the CDR3 is TGTGCCAGCAGCTCCAGAGAGGGATCTGGGGCCAACGTCCTGACTTTC. The encoded protein is CASSSREGSGANVLTF.

The chain joins TRBV5-4 to TRBJ2-7; 7 nucleotides line up with TRBD1. From germline, CDR1 is SGHNT and CDR2 YYREEE (reference sequence). CDR3 size: 14 residues. With V trimmed by 2 bases and J by 0 bases, 2 bases remained unmatched. The CDR3 DNA is TGTGCCAGCAGCTTAGACAGGGCCTCCTACGAGCAGTACTTC. This gives the protein CASSLDRASYEQYF.

V is TRBV3-1 (or the pseudogene TRBV3-2) and J is TRBJ1-2; 12 positions agree with TRBD1. The germline CDR1 and CDR2 sequences are LGHDT and YNNKEL (reference sequence). The CDR3 consists of 15 residues. Germline trimming cut 2 bases from V and 7 bases from J; bases unmatched to any gene: 5. Here the CDR3 DNA reads TGTGCCAGCAGCCAACCGGGACAGGGGGCCTCTGGCTACACCTTC. This gives the protein CASSQPGQGASGYTF.

The J gene is TRBJ2-2, the V gene TRBV6-6, with a tentative D call TRBD1 (6 bases). Trimming took off 5 bases at V and 9 bases at J, with 10 bases between the two ends. CDR3 length: 12 amino acids. The germline gives CDR1 MNHNY, CDR2 SVGAGI (reference sequence). CDR3 nucleotides: TGTGCCAGCAGTCTACAGGGTTGGGAGCTGTTTTTT. As protein: CASSLQGWELFF.

The CDR3 protein is CASSYSATDGANVLTF. DNA for the CDR3: TGTGCCAGCAGTTACTCGGCGACAGATGGGGCCAACGTCCTGACTTTC. This chain connects TRBV6-5 to TRBJ2-6; weak D call: TRBD1 (5 bases). This CDR3 is built from 16 residues. Trimming cost V 0 bases and J 3 bases, with 9 bases left between them. Germline V CDR1 and CDR2: MNHEY, SVGAGI.

The J gene is TRBJ2-7, the V gene TRBV7-2, with TRBD1 identical over 10 bases. CDR1 is SGHTA and CDR2 is FQGNSA in the germline V gene. The CDR3 loop spans 16 amino acids. With 1 base clipped from V and 3 bases from J, the junction kept 6 bases outside the gene matches. CDR3 region: CASSLVLGTGDYEQYF. CDR3 sequence (DNA): TGTGCCAGCAGCTTAGTCTTGGGGACAGGGGACTACGAGCAGTACTTC.

The count of this clone is one. The chain uses TRBV5-4 and TRBJ2-1; a possible D gene is TRBD1 (6 bases). CDR3 size: 15 residues. V was shortened by 4 bases and J by 1 base, with 12 bases between the two germline ends. The germline V gene encodes CDR1 SGHNT and CDR2 YYREEE (reference sequence). The CDR3 sequence is CASSPTGQSYNEQFF. CDR3 coding DNA: TGTGCCAGCAGCCCGACCGGACAGTCCTACAATGAGCAGTTCTTC.

In this sample, this clone turned up once. The chain links TRBV7-3 to TRBJ2-7, with 7 bases that match TRBD1. V lost 1 base to trimming and J lost 2 bases; unmatched junction nucleotides: 5. Germline V gene data show CDR1 as SGHTA and CDR2 as FQGTGA. This CDR3 is built from 15 residues. CDR3 DNA sequence: TGTGCCAGCAGCTTAAGACAGGGTGCGACCTACGAGCAGTACTTC. It specifies CASSLRQGATYEQYF.

This rearrangement joins TRBV7-2 to TRBJ1-1, with D perhaps TRBD1 (6 bases). CDR1 and CDR2 from the germline V gene are SGHTA and FQGNSA. V was pared by 5 bases and J by 4 bases, with 17 bases between. CDR3 length equals 15 residues. The CDR3 sequence is CASSPFQGWATEAFF. The DNA of the CDR3 is TGTGCCAGCAGCCCCTTTCAGGGGTGGGCCACTGAAGCTTTCTTT.